The clone carrying this T cell receptor (beta chain) has only one observation. Other nucleotide sequences in the sample specify the same CDR3. These data originate in a study of blood T cell repertoires in COVID-19. As for the study in general: PBMCs, B-cell-depleted T cells, or T cells were the source of the cDNA or gDNA that made up the material.

CDR1 is LGHDT and CDR2 is YNNKEL in the germline V gene (reference sequence). The CDR3 totals 13 residues. The V and J ends lost 9 bases and 0 bases, in that order; junction bases with no gene match: 4. Using immunoSEQ multiplex PCR, the repertoire was profiled, and TCRdb retains in-frame clones only, with some absent. Seen here are roughly 230,000 clones, 90% observed once, and the top ten hold around 2.3%. J is TRBJ1-1 and V is TRBV3-1 (or the pseudogene TRBV3-2); 7 positions agree with TRBD1. The clonotype originates from a woman in her sixties or seventies with COVID-19, enrolled during active disease. Sequenced: peripheral blood. In DNA form, the CDR3 reads TGTGCCAGTTCCGACAGGGTGAACACTGAAGCTTTCTTT. As protein: CASSDRVNTEAFF.